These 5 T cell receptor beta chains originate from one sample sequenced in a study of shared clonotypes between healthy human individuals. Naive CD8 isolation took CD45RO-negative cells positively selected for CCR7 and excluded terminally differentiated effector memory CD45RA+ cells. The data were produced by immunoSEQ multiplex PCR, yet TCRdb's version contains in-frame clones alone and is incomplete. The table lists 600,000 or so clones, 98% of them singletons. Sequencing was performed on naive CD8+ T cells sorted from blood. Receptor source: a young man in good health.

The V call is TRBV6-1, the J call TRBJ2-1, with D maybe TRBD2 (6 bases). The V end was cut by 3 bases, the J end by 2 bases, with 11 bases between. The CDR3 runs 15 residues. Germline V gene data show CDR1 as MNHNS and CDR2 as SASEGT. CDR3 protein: CASSDRESAYNEQFF. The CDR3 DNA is TGTGCCAGCAGTGACCGGGAGTCCGCCTACAATGAGCAGTTCTTC.

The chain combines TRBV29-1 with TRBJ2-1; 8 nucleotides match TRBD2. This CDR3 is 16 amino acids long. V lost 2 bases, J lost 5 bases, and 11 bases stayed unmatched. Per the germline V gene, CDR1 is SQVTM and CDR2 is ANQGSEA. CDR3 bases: TGCAGCGTTGAATTATCCGGGACTAGTTCCCACAATGAGCAGTTCTTC. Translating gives CSVELSGTSSHNEQFF.

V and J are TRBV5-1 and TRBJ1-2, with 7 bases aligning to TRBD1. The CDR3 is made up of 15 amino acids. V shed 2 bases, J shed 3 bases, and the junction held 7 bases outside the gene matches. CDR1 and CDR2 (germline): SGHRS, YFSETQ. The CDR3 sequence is CASSFRQGIDYGYTF. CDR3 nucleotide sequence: TGCGCCAGCAGCTTCCGACAGGGAATCGACTATGGCTACACCTTC.

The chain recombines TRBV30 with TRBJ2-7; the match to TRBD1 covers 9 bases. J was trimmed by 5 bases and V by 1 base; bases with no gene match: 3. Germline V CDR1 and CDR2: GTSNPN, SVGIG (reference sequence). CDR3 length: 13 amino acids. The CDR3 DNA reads TGTGCCTGGAGTGGACAGGGGGTCGACGAGCAGTACTTC. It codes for CAWSGQGVDEQYF.

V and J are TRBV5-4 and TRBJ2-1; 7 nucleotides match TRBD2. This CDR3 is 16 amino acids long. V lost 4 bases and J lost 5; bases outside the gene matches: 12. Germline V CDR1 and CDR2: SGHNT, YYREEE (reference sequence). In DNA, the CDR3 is TGTGCCAGCAGCCGCCGTGGTCTAGCGGTCGACAATGAGCAGTTCTTC. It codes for CASSRRGLAVDNEQFF.